These 22 T cell receptor beta chains came from one sample sequenced in a study of CD8+ T cells in alopecia areata. Treatment: oral pan-JAK inhibitor, 5-10 mg twice daily. cDNA serving as the sequencing template came from extracted, reverse transcribed RNA. Sequenced by immunoSEQ multiplex PCR; TCRdb stores in-frame clones only, minus some. The sample shows 200,000 or so clones, 58% of them seen only once. The source material was CD4+ T cells sorted from blood, sampled at week 24, from a patient treated with tofacitinib. The receptors were sampled from a human donor with alopecia areata.

The chain carries TRBV4-1 and TRBJ2-7, with 9 bases identical to TRBD1. Germline values: CDR1 MGHRA, CDR2 YSYEKL. This CDR3 has 15 residues. The trim removed 2 bases at V and 2 bases at J, leaving 4 bases unmatched. CDR3 coding DNA: TGCGCCAGCAGCCAATGGACAGGGGTCCCCTACGAGCAGTACTTC. Encoded protein: CASSQWTGVPYEQYF.

The rearrangement links TRBV29-1 to TRBJ2-3; TRBD2 matches 11 bases. This CDR3 is built from 19 residues. The junction had 22 bases not matched to a gene; V was cut back by 4 bases and J by 7 bases. Germline lookup yields CDR1 SQVTM and CDR2 ANQGSEA. In nucleotides, the CDR3 is TGCAGCGTTGGAGGAGGCAGGGGTGGATTAGCGGGAGGGCCGAATACGCAGTATTTT. Its translation: CSVGGGRGGLAGGPNTQYF.

This chain uses TRBV4-1 with TRBJ2-1; D perhaps matches TRBD1 (6 bases). This CDR3 comprises 13 residues. Trimming left V 2 bases short and J 16 bases short, with 18 bases between. The germline V gene has CDR1 MGHRA and CDR2 YSYEKL. The CDR3 region has the DNA TGCGCCAGCAGCCAACAACAGGGCTGGTCGGTATTCTTC. It encodes CASSQQQGWSVFF.

The table lists this clone with a few counts. This chain connects TRBV27 to TRBJ2-1; D unresolved. Germline CDR1 MNHEY, CDR2 SMNVEV (reference sequence). The CDR3 has 14 residues. V was trimmed by 1 base and J by 5 bases, leaving 9 bases between them. This CDR3 reads CASSLFSPHNEQFF. DNA of the CDR3: TGTGCCAGCAGTTTATTTAGCCCCCACAATGAGCAGTTCTTC.

The V call is TRBV5-6, the J call TRBJ2-5, with TRBD2 identical over 10 bases. The trim removed 4 bases at V and 4 bases at J, leaving 7 bases unmatched. Per germline, CDR1 SGHDT and CDR2 YYEEEE. The CDR3 sequence is 15 residues long. DNA of the CDR3: TGTGCCAGCAGCCCGGGTAGACTAGCGGGAGAGACCCAGTACTTC. It codes for CASSPGRLAGETQYF.

This chain joins TRBV4-3 and TRBJ2-7; D might be TRBD1 (7 bases). Germline assignment: CDR1 LGHNA and CDR2 YSLEER. V was clipped by 0 bases and J by 13 bases, with 22 bases between them. The CDR3 has 15 residues. The CDR3 coding sequence is TGCGCCAGCAGCCAAGATAATGATAGGAGGGGGCGATACTACTTC. This translates into CASSQDNDRRGRYYF.

The chain recombines TRBV19 with TRBJ1-2, with D maybe TRBD1 (6 bases). The CDR3 runs 16 residues. The V end lost 9 bases, the J end lost 4 bases, and 24 bases lay between the germline ends. Germline CDR1 is LNHDA and CDR2 is SQIVND (reference sequence). CDR3 residues: CASSPSGGQASYGYTF. DNA of the CDR3: TGTGCCAGCTCCCCCTCGGGGGGCCAAGCCTCCTATGGCTACACCTTC.

V gene TRBV6-4 combines with J gene TRBJ2-2; no definite D call. Germline V CDR1 and CDR2: MRHNA, SNTAGT. The V gene lost 3 bases and the J gene lost 0 bases, with 5 bases spanning the gap. The CDR3 is made up of 14 amino acids. DNA of the CDR3: TGTGCCAGCAGTGAGCGGACGAACACCGGGGAGCTGTTTTTT. As protein: CASSERTNTGELFF.

The chain uses TRBV6-1 and TRBJ1-1; D is possibly TRBD1 (6 bases). Per the germline V gene, CDR1 is MNHNS and CDR2 is SASEGT. The CDR3 runs 13 residues. Trimming stripped 4 bases from V and 4 bases from J, with 10 bases between. CDR3 coding DNA: TGTGCCAGCAGTGCCACAGGGAGCACTGAAGCTTTCTTT. This encodes CASSATGSTEAFF.

The chain joins TRBV29-1 to TRBJ2-1, with D possibly being TRBD2 (7 bases). This CDR3 has 14 residues. Germline V lookup: CDR1 SQVTM, CDR2 ANQGSEA. V was clipped by 7 bases and J by 0 bases, with 13 bases between them. The CDR3 loop is CSAARGGSYNEQFF. The CDR3 nucleotides are TGCAGCGCGGCGAGGGGGGGCTCCTACAATGAGCAGTTCTTC.

The chain employs TRBV30 and TRBJ2-2; a possible D gene is TRBD1 (5 bases). Germline V gives CDR1 GTSNPN, CDR2 SVGIG (reference sequence). This CDR3 region has 15 residues. V shed 4 bases and J shed 1 base, with 13 bases lying between them. The CDR3: CAWTQGTLNTGELFF. DNA of the CDR3: TGTGCCTGGACCCAGGGCACATTGAACACCGGGGAGCTGTTTTTT.

The V and J genes are TRBV5-1 and TRBJ2-1, with D unresolved. CDR3 length: 15 amino acids. Trimming shortened V by 0 bases and J by 1 base, and 8 bases separated the two germline ends. In germline, CDR1 is SGHRS, CDR2 YFSETQ. In DNA, the CDR3 is TGCGCCAGCAGCTTGGATCACCCGTCCTACAATGAGCAGTTCTTC. This encodes CASSLDHPSYNEQFF. Based on the CDR3 plus reference TRBV5-1 and TRBJ2-1, the full variable domain is KAGVTQTPRYLIKTRGQQVTLSCSPISGHRSVSWYQQTPGQGLQFLFEYFSETQRNKGNFPGRFSGRQFSNSRSEMNVSTLELGDSALYLCASSLDHPSYNEQFFGPGTRLTVL.

This clone appeared once. The chain recombines TRBV15 with TRBJ2-5; 12 nucleotides align to TRBD2. The CDR3 spans 17 residues. In germline, CDR1 is LNHNV, CDR2 YYDKDF (reference sequence). Trimming cost V 2 bases and J 4 bases; bases outside gene matches: 8. The chain's CDR3 is CATSRTPSGGAGETQYF. CDR3 DNA sequence: TGTGCCACCAGCAGAACCCCTAGCGGGGGGGCCGGAGAGACCCAGTACTTC.

The chain couples TRBV14 to TRBJ1-2; the D gene is possibly TRBD1 (5 bases). CDR3 size: 12 residues. V was clipped by 1 base and J by 5 bases, with 5 bases between them. Germline V gene sequence: CDR1 SGHDN, CDR2 FVKESK. CDR3 sequence reads: CASSQGGYGYTF. The CDR3 nucleotides read TGTGCCAGCAGCCAAGGGGGGTATGGCTACACCTTC.

The rearrangement joins TRBV2 to TRBJ1-2, with D hard to call. Deletions cut 2 bases from V and 4 bases from J, with 2 bases between. The CDR3 has 11 amino acids. Germline CDR1 reads SNHLY; CDR2 reads FYNNEI. Here the CDR3 DNA reads TGTGCCAGCAGTGAAACCTATGGCTACACCTTC. Its translation is CASSETYGYTF.

This clone appeared a single time. The chain joins TRBV30 to TRBJ2-7; 10 bases fit TRBD1. Trimming took 0 bases from V and 13 from J; bases not matched to a gene: 3. The CDR3 has 11 amino acids. Germline V lookup: CDR1 GTSNPN, CDR2 SVGIG (reference sequence). The CDR3 coding sequence is TGTGCCTGGAGTGTGGGGGACAGGGGATACTTC. This codes for CAWSVGDRGYF.

This sequence joins TRBV5-1 and TRBJ2-7; D not resolved. This CDR3 has 12 residues. Germline V CDR1 and CDR2: SGHRS, YFSETQ. Trimming shortened V by 4 bases and J by 6 bases, and 11 bases separated the two germline ends. CDR3 sequence reads: CASSMLGREQYF. The CDR3 DNA reads as TGCGCCAGCAGCATGCTAGGGCGCGAGCAGTACTTC. Complete variable domain (other parts from reference TRBV5-1 and TRBJ2-7): KAGVTQTPRYLIKTRGQQVTLSCSPISGHRSVSWYQQTPGQGLQFLFEYFSETQRNKGNFPGRFSGRQFSNSRSEMNVSTLELGDSALYLCASSMLGREQYFGPGTRLTVT.

This clone was seen more than once but under ten times. CDR3 sequence: CSARAGGPDTQYF. The DNA of the CDR3 is TGCAGCGCCAGAGCGGGAGGGCCAGATACGCAGTATTTT. J is TRBJ2-3 and V is TRBV29-1; 10 bases agree with TRBD2. There are 13 residues in the CDR3. Per germline, CDR1 SQVTM and CDR2 ANQGSEA. V shed 7 bases, J shed 4 bases, and the junction held 5 bases outside the gene matches.

The V and J genes are TRBV9 and TRBJ2-1; 11 positions match TRBD2. This CDR3 spans 14 amino acids. J lost 7 bases, V lost 4 bases, and 4 bases had no gene match. CDR1 and CDR2 from the germline V gene are SGDLS and YYNGEE. CDR3 coding DNA: TGTGCCAGCAGCCCCCTAGCGGGAGGTAATGAGCAGTTCTTC. This codes for CASSPLAGGNEQFF.

In its sample, this clone was seen a few times. V usage is TRBV5-6 and J usage is TRBJ2-4; 8 bases are shared with TRBD1. Trimming cost V 0 bases and J 1 base; bases outside gene matches: 6. This CDR3 comprises 17 residues. Germline V gives CDR1 SGHDT, CDR2 YYEEEE. In DNA, the CDR3 is TGTGCCAGCAGCTTGGACGAGGACAGGGTTGCCAAAAACATTCAGTACTTC. As protein: CASSLDEDRVAKNIQYF.

As regards this clone: Other nucleotide sequences in the sample specify the same CDR3. CDR3 coding DNA: TGCAGCGTTGATGACAGGGCCAACACTGAAGCTTTCTTT. Amino acids: CSVDDRANTEAFF. The chain recombines TRBV29-1 with TRBJ1-1; 7 bases are a match to TRBD1. CDR1 is SQVTM, CDR2 ANQGSEA, per germline. J lost 2 bases, V lost 3 bases, and 3 bases had no gene match. The CDR3 extends over 13 amino acids.

The chain employs TRBV6-5 and TRBJ2-5; D is uncertain. V gave up 5 bases and J gave up 1 base, with 11 bases separating them. The CDR3 runs 14 residues. Germline lookup yields CDR1 MNHEY and CDR2 SVGAGI. CDR3 amino acids: CASSQTVIQETQYF. CDR3 bases: TGTGCCAGCAGTCAAACAGTGATCCAAGAGACCCAGTACTTC.